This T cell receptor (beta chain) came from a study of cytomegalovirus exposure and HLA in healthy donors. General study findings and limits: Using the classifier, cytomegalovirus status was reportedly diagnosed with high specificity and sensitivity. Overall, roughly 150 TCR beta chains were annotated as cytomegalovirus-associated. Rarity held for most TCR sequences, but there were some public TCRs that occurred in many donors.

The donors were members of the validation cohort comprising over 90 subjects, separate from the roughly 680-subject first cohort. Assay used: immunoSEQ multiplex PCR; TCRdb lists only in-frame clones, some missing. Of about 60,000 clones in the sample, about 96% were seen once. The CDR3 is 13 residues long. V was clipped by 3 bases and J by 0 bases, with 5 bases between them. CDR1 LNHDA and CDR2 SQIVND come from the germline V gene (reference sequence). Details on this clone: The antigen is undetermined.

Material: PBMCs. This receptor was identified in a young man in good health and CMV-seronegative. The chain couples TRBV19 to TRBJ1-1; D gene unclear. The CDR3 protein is CASSITVNTEAFF. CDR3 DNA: TGTGCCAGTAGTATCACAGTGAACACTGAAGCTTTCTTT.